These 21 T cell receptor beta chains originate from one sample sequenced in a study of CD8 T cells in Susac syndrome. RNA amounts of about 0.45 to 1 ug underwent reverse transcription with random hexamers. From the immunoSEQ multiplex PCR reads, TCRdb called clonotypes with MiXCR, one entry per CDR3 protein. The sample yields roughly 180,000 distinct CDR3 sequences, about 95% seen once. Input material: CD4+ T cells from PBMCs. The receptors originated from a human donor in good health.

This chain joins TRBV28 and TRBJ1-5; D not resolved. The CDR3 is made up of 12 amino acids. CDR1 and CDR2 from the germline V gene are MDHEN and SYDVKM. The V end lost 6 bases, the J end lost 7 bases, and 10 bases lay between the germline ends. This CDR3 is CASSIRLQPQHF. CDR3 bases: TGTGCCAGCAGCATCAGGCTCCAGCCCCAGCATTTT.

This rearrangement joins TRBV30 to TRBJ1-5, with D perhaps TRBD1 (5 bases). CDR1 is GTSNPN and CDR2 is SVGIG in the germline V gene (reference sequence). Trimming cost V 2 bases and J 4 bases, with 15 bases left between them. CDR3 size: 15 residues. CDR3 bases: TGTGCCTGGAGTATCCCCTGGGGGGTTAATCAGCCCCAGCATTTT. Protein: CAWSIPWGVNQPQHF.

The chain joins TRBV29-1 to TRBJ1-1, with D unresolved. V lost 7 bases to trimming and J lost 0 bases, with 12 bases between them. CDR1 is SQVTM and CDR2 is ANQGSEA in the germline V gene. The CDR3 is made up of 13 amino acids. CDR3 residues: CSARISMNTEAFF. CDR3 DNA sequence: TGCAGCGCGAGGATCTCAATGAACACTGAAGCTTTCTTT. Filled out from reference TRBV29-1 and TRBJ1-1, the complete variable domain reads SAVISQKPSRDICQRGTSLTIQCQVDSQVTMMFWYRQQPGQSLTLIATANQGSEATYESGFVIDKFPISRPNLTFSTLTVSNMSPEDSSIYLCSARISMNTEAFFGQGTRLTVV.

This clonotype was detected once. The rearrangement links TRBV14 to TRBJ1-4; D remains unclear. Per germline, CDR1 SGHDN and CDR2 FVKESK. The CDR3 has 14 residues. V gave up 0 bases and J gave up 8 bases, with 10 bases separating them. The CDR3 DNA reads TGTGCCAGCAGCCAAGATCTAGGAGGAGAAAAACTGTTTTTT. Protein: CASSQDLGGEKLFF.

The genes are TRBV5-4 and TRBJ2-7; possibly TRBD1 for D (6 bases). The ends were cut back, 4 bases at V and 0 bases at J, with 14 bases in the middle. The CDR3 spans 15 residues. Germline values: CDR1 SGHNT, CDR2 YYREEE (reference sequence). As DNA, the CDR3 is TGTGCCAGCAGCAATTACGACAGGACCTCCTACGAGCAGTACTTC. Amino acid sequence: CASSNYDRTSYEQYF.

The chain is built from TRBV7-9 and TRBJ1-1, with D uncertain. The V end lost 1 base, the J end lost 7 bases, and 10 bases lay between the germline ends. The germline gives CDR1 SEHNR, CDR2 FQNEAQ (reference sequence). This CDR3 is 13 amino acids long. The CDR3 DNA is TGTGCCAGCAGCTTAGATGACACTCTTGAAGCTTTCTTT. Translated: CASSLDDTLEAFF.

This CDR3 is CAWSLGSGANVLTF. In DNA, the CDR3 is TGTGCCTGGAGTCTTGGGTCTGGGGCCAACGTCCTGACTTTC. The chain joins TRBV30 to TRBJ2-6; no clear D gene. CDR1 and CDR2 from the germline V gene are GTSNPN and SVGIG (reference sequence). Trimming shortened V by 2 bases and J by 1 base, and 6 bases separated the two germline ends. The CDR3 has 14 amino acids.

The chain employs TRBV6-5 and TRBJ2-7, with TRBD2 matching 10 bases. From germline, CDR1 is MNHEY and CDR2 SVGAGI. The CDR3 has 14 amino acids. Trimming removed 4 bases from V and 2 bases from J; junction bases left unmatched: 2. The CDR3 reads CASSFGLAAYEQYF. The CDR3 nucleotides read TGTGCCAGCAGTTTCGGACTAGCGGCCTACGAGCAGTACTTC.

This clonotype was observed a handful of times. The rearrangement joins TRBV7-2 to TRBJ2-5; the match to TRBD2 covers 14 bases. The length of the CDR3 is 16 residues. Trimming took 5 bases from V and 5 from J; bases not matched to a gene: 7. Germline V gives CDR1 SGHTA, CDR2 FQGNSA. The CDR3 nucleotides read TGTGCCAGCAGCCAGGGACTAGCGGGAGTCGGGGAGACCCAGTACTTC. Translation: CASSQGLAGVGETQYF.

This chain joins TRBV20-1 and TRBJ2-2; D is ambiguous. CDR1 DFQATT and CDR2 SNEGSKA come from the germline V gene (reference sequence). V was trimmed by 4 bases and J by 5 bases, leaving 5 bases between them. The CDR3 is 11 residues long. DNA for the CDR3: TGCAGTGCTACCGGTACCGGGGAGCTGTTTTTT. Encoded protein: CSATGTGELFF.

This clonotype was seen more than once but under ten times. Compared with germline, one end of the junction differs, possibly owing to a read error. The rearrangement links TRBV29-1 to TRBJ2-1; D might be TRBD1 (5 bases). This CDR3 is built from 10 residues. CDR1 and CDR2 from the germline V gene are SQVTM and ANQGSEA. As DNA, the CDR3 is TGCAGCGTGGAGTCAGGGAAGCAGTTTTTC. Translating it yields CSVESGKQFF.

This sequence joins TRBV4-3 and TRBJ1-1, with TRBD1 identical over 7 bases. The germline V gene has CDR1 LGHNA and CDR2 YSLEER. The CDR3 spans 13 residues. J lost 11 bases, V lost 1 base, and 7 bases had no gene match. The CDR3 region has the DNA TGCGCCAGCAGCCAAGGACAGGGAACTTTGGCTTTCTTT. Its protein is CASSQGQGTLAFF.

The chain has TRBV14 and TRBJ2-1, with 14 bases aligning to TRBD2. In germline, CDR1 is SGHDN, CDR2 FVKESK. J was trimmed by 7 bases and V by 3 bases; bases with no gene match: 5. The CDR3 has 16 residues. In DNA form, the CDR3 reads TGTGCCAGCAGCCATGGGACTAGCGGGAGTATTAATGAGCAGTTCTTC. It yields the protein CASSHGTSGSINEQFF.

The CDR3 DNA reads TGCAGCGTTGTGGACAGATGGGGGGGGAACGACGAGCAGTACTTC. It codes for CSVVDRWGGNDEQYF. The V and J genes are TRBV29-1 and TRBJ2-7, with D possibly being TRBD2 (7 bases). Looked up from germline, CDR1 is SQVTM and CDR2 is ANQGSEA. Trimming stripped 4 bases from V and 5 bases from J, with 21 bases between. The CDR3 runs to 15 residues.

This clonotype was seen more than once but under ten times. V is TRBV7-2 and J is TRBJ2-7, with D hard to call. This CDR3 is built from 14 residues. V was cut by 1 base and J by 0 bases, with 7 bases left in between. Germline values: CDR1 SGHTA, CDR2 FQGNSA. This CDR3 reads CASSLGRSSYEQYF. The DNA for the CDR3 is TGTGCCAGCAGCTTAGGGCGGTCCTCCTACGAGCAGTACTTC.

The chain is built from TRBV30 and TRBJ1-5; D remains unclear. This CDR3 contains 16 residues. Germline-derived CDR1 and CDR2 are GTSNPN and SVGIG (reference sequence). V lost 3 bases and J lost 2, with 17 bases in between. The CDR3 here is CAWRPLDFQGNQPQHF. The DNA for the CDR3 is TGTGCCTGGAGGCCCCTTGACTTCCAAGGCAATCAGCCCCAGCATTTT. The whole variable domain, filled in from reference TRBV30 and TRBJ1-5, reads SQTIHQWPATLVQPVGSPLSLECTVEGTSNPNLYWYRQAAGRGLQLLFYSVGIGQISSEVPQNLSASRPQDRQFILSSKKLLLSDSGFYLCAWRPLDFQGNQPQHFGDGTRLSIL.

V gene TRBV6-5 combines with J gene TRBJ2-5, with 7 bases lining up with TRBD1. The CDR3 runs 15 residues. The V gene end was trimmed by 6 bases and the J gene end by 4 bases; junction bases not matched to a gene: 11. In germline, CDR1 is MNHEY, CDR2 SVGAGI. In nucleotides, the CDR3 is TGTGCCAGCAGAACCCTTACAGGGGCCCGAGAGACCCAGTACTTC. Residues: CASRTLTGARETQYF.

Here the CDR3 DNA reads TGTGCCAGCTCAGGGACACGAACGCAGTATTTT. Translation: CASSGTRTQYF. The chain recombines TRBV18 with TRBJ2-3; D is perhaps TRBD1 (6 bases). The germline V and J ends were trimmed by 5 bases and 9 bases, with 9 bases remaining between them. The germline V gene has CDR1 KGHSH and CDR2 LQKENI. The length of the CDR3 is 11 residues.

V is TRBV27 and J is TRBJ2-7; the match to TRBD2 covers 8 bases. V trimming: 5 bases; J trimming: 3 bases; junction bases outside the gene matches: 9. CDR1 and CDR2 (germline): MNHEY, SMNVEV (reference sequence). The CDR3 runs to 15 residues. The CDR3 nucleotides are TGTGCCAGCAGTCGCCGGGAGCGGGAGCTCTACGAGCAGTACTTC. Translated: CASSRRERELYEQYF.

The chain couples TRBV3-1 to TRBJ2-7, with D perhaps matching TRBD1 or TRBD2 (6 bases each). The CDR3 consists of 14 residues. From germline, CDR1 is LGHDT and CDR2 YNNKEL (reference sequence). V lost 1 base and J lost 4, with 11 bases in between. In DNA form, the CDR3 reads TGTGCCAGCAGCCAAGTCGGAGGGGGGTACGAGCAGTACTTC. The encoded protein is CASSQVGGGYEQYF.

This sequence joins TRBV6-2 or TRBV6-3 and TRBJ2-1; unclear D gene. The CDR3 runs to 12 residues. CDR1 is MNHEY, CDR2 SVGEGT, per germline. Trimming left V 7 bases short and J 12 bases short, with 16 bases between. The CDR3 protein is CASTHGLRRQFF. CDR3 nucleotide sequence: TGTGCCAGCACCCACGGCCTCCGACGGCAGTTCTTC.